This TCR beta chain was identified in a study of patients and donors after allogeneic stem cell transplantation. This clonotype was counted at least ten times. V dropped 1 base and J dropped 8 bases, with 6 bases sitting between them. The length of the CDR3 is 13 residues. Each CDR3 protein is one row after TCRdb ran MiXCR on the RT-PCR reads. Among hundreds of thousands of distinct CDR3 sequences listed, 16% were seen once. Source material: blood, either unsorted or a sorted T cell fraction (not recorded which). This sequence was found in a human donor who was either an allogeneic HSCT recipient or a stem cell or donor lymphocyte infusion donor (not recorded which). It is not recorded whose cells these are; they may come from a transplant donor. V is TRBV12-3 or TRBV12-4 and J is TRBJ1-6; tentative D call: TRBD1 (5 bases). CDR3 DNA sequence: TGTGCCAGCAGTTTAGGGGGGGATTCACCCCTCCACTTT. Its translation is CASSLGGDSPLHF.